The rows below give T cell receptor beta chains drawn from one sample of a study of identical twins' blood T cells. TCRdb processed the 5' RACE reads anew with MiXCR; each CDR3 protein has one entry. The sample has 400,000 or so distinct CDR3 sequences; 25% to 35% are singletons. Material for sequencing was PBMCs. Receptors originate from a woman aged 18-50 years in good health. CDR3s include the opening cysteine and the closing phenylalanine or tryptophan. The D gene is left open where the match is weak. Size tells how often a clone was seen (once, few, many) or the class of an expanded clone, and some rows leave it out.

clone_size	d_call	j_call	v_call	cdr3_aa	cdr3_nt
NA	NA	TRBJ1-1	TRBV6-2/TRBV6-3	CAGTTVNTEAFF	TGTGCCGGCACGACAGTGAACACTGAAGCTTTCTTT
NA	NA	TRBJ2-1	TRBV29-1	CSVEDLGGTAPNEQFF	TGCAGCGTTGAAGATCTCGGCGGGACAGCTCCTAATGAGCAGTTCTTC
once	TRBD1	TRBJ1-2	TRBV5-1	CASSGGQVNYGCTF	TGCGCCAGCAGCGGCGGACAGGTTAACTATGGCTGCACCTTC
NA	NA	TRBJ2-7	TRBV6-5	CASSLILRLGPYEQYF	TGTGCCAGCAGTTTAATATTGAGACTAGGACCTTACGAGCAGTACTTC
NA	NA	TRBJ2-2	TRBV7-2	CASSLVSINTGEPFF	TGTGCCAGCAGCTTAGTCTCCATCAACACCGGGGAGCCGTTTTTT
NA	TRBD2	TRBJ2-7	TRBV11-3	CASSRTSSYEQYF	TGTGCCAGCAGTCGGACTAGCAGCTACGAGCAGTACTTC
few	NA	TRBJ1-1	TRBV9	CASSVETSTEAFF	TGTGCCAGCAGCGTAGAAACAAGCACTGAAGCTTTCTTT
few	NA	TRBJ2-3	TRBV6-1	CASSEIAVTDTQYF	TGTGCCAGCAGTGAAATAGCGGTCACAGATACGCAGTATTTT
NA	TRBD2	TRBJ2-3	TRBV7-9	CASSFLAGVILTDTQYF	TGTGCCAGCAGCTTCCTAGCGGGGGTTATCCTCACAGATACGCAGTATTTT
NA	NA	TRBJ1-4	TRBV9	CASSAGHVVDEKLFF	TGTGCCAGCAGCGCCGGACACGTCGTAGATGAAAAACTGTTTTTT
NA	NA	TRBJ1-5	TRBV20-1	CSARDLAGDQPQHF	TGCAGTGCTAGAGATCTTGCAGGGGATCAGCCCCAGCATTTT
NA	NA	TRBJ2-2	TRBV3-1	CASLKGAGELFF	TGTGCCAGCTTAAAAGGGGCCGGGGAGCTGTTTTTT
few	TRBD2	TRBJ2-1	TRBV5-6	CASSSTGLAANEQFF	TGTGCCAGCAGCTCAACCGGACTAGCGGCGAATGAGCAGTTCTTC
NA	NA	TRBJ1-2	TRBV5-1	CARDQGPYGYTF	TGCGCCAGGGACCAGGGACCCTATGGCTACACCTTC
NA	NA	TRBJ1-2	TRBV20-1	CSASGGRFWSGYTF	TGCAGTGCTAGCGGTGGGCGCTTTTGGTCTGGCTACACCTTC
NA	TRBD1	TRBJ2-5	TRBV6-1	CASRLTGTETQYF	TGTGCCAGCAGATTGACAGGGACGGAGACCCAGTACTTC
NA	TRBD1	TRBJ2-2	TRBV10-3	CAILTGDLYAGELFF	TGTGCCATCTTAACAGGGGATCTTTACGCCGGGGAGCTGTTTTTT
many	NA	TRBJ1-4	TRBV18	CASSQSTATNEKLFF	TGTGCCAGCTCACAATCGACCGCAACTAATGAAAAACTGTTTTTT
few	NA	TRBJ1-4	TRBV27	CASSSGQGLEKLFF	TGTGCCAGCAGTTCTGGTCAGGGCCTAGAAAAACTGTTTTTT
few	TRBD1	TRBJ1-4	TRBV27	CASGNRTGRLGKLFF	TGTGCCAGCGGGAACCGGACAGGGCGGTTGGGAAAACTGTTTTTT
few	NA	TRBJ2-2	TRBV4-3	CASSPRQNTGELFF	TGCGCCAGCAGCCCCCGACAGAACACCGGGGAGCTGTTTTTT
few	NA	TRBJ2-3	TRBV20-1	CSAKVAGLTDTQYF	TGCAGTGCTAAGGTGGCTGGGCTAACAGATACGCAGTATTTT
NA	TRBD2	TRBJ2-1	TRBV9	CASSVGRTSAYNEQFF	TGTGCCAGCAGCGTAGGGCGGACTAGCGCCTACAATGAGCAGTTCTTC
NA	NA	TRBJ1-2	TRBV7-8	CSSSEWDGWNGYTF	TGTTCCAGCAGCGAATGGGACGGGTGGAATGGCTACACCTTC
few	NA	TRBJ2-5	TRBV2	CASQLGNQETQYF	TGTGCCAGTCAATTGGGGAACCAAGAGACCCAGTACTTC
NA	NA	TRBJ2-1	TRBV20-1	CSARVGDEQFF	TGCAGTGCTAGAGTTGGGGATGAGCAGTTCTTC
NA	TRBD1	TRBJ1-1	TRBV19	CATSEGANTEAFF	TGTGCCACCTCCGAGGGGGCAAACACTGAAGCTTTCTTT
NA	NA	TRBJ1-1	TRBV6-6	CASSYISSTEAFF	TGTGCCAGCAGTTACATAAGCAGCACTGAAGCTTTCTTT
NA	NA	TRBJ2-5	TRBV19	CASSIGAGETQYF	TGTGCCAGTAGTATCGGGGCTGGCGAGACCCAGTACTTC
few	TRBD2	TRBJ2-7	TRBV6-6	CASSYQAGAYEQYF	TGTGCCAGCAGTTATCAAGCGGGGGCCTACGAGCAGTACTTC
few	TRBD1	TRBJ2-7	TRBV9	CASSASGTGWNEQYF	TGTGCCAGCAGCGCCTCAGGGACAGGGTGGAACGAGCAGTACTTC
NA	TRBD1	TRBJ2-3	TRBV10-3	CAIQGFADTQYF	TGTGCCATACAGGGGTTTGCAGATACGCAGTATTTT
NA	NA	TRBJ2-7	TRBV5-1	CASSLTGEQYF	TGCGCCAGCAGCTTGACGGGGGAGCAGTACTTC
few	TRBD1	TRBJ1-4	TRBV5-1	CASSVEPGQGLPNEKLFF	TGCGCCAGCAGCGTGGAGCCGGGACAGGGTCTTCCTAATGAAAAACTGTTTTTT
few	NA	TRBJ1-5	TRBV6-6	CASSEGPQHF	TGTGCCAGCTCGGAGGGGCCCCAGCATTTT
few	NA	TRBJ2-5	TRBV11-1	CASSPDTEETQYF	TGTGCCAGCAGCCCTGACACGGAAGAGACCCAGTACTTC
NA	TRBD1	TRBJ2-3	TRBV6-5	CASSYPRGRTQYF	TGTGCCAGCAGTTACCCCAGGGGGCGCACGCAGTATTTT
NA	NA	TRBJ1-5	TRBV20-1	CSARRRGQPQHF	TGCAGTGCTAGGAGACGGGGTCAGCCCCAGCATTTT
few	NA	TRBJ1-3	TRBV7-2	CASSEVAGTPSSGNTIYF	TGTGCCAGCAGCGAAGTCGCCGGGACGCCAAGCTCTGGAAACACCATATATTTT
NA	NA	TRBJ1-5	TRBV5-6	CASSLEKDPFQPQHF	TGTGCCAGCAGCTTGGAAAAGGATCCCTTTCAGCCCCAGCATTTT
few	NA	TRBJ2-2	TRBV20-1	CSASIPGTAGELFF	TGCAGTGCTAGCATTCCCGGAACAGCCGGGGAGCTGTTTTTT
few	TRBD1	TRBJ1-1	TRBV7-9	CASSLRGQGPLNTEAFF	TGTGCCAGCAGCTTAAGAGGACAGGGGCCCTTGAACACTGAAGCTTTCTTT
NA	NA	TRBJ2-4	TRBV7-6	CASSTLGTGKNIQYF	TGTGCCAGCAGCACACTCGGAACAGGGAAAAACATTCAGTACTTC
NA	NA	TRBJ2-1	TRBV21-1	CASSKPRTRTSGRTKNEQFF	TGTGCCAGCAGCAAACCCCGAACGAGGACTAGCGGGAGGACCAAAAATGAGCAGTTCTTC
NA	TRBD1	TRBJ1-6	TRBV20-1	CSARTGDHSPLHF	TGCAGTGCTCGGACAGGAGACCATTCACCCCTCCACTTT
NA	NA	TRBJ1-1	TRBV15	CATSSGTPGNTEAFF	TGTGCCACCAGCAGCGGGACACCAGGAAACACTGAAGCTTTCTTT
NA	NA	TRBJ2-2	TRBV11-3	CASSGRDFQGELFF	TGTGCCAGCAGCGGCCGGGACTTTCAAGGGGAGCTGTTTTTT
NA	NA	TRBJ2-2	TRBV10-3	CAISESITGELFF	TGTGCCATCAGTGAGTCTATCACCGGGGAGCTGTTTTTT
many	NA	TRBJ1-1	TRBV6-1	CASSEPGRGAEAFF	TGTGCCAGCAGTGAACCAGGGAGAGGGGCTGAAGCTTTCTTT
NA	TRBD2	TRBJ2-1	TRBV6-2/TRBV6-3	CASSYSPGTSSYNEQFF	TGTGCCAGCAGTTATTCCCCCGGGACTAGCTCGTACAATGAGCAGTTCTTC
few	NA	TRBJ1-1	TRBV29-1	CSVGGGGNTEAFF	TGCAGCGTCGGGGGGGGAGGGAACACTGAAGCTTTCTTT
few	NA	TRBJ1-3	TRBV28	CASSLPGNGNTIYF	TGTGCCAGCAGTTTACCAGGGAATGGAAACACCATATATTTT
NA	NA	TRBJ1-1	TRBV19	CASSVSRVATGTEAFF	TGTGCCAGTAGTGTTAGCAGGGTCGCTACGGGCACTGAAGCTTTCTTT
few	TRBD1	TRBJ2-2	TRBV6-5	CASSYSSQGARTGELFF	TGTGCCAGCAGTTACTCGAGCCAGGGGGCGCGAACCGGGGAGCTGTTTTTT
once	TRBD1	TRBJ1-2	TRBV19	CASSMVDRVSGYTF	TGTGCCAGTAGTATGGTAGACAGGGTCAGTGGCTACACCTTC